These 18 T cell receptor beta chains came from one sample sequenced in a study of T cell repertoires in cytomegalovirus infection. TCRdb re-called the reads with MiXCR, one entry per CDR3 protein. The sample consists of approximately 990,000 distinct CDR3 sequences, around 32% of them appearing once. Antigen specificity for these receptors is unknown. The sequencing used cultured CD8+ T cells from PBMCs, collected from culture after CMV antigen stimulation. The receptors derive from a human donor in good health (CMV status not recorded). Some clones in this sample may be carry-over from other donors' samples.

This clonotype was counted many times. V and J are TRBV7-2 and TRBJ2-1; TRBD2 matches 12 bases. J gave up 8 bases and V 4 bases, and 6 bases lay outside the gene matches. Germline-derived CDR1 and CDR2 are SGHTA and FQGNSA. The CDR3 is 15 amino acids. The CDR3 protein is CASSSSGGAMDEQFF. The CDR3 nucleotides are TGTGCCAGCAGCTCTAGCGGGGGGGCCATGGATGAGCAGTTCTTC.

J is TRBJ2-2 and V is TRBV10-2; the D is unclear. The V gene's germline CDR1 is WSHSY and CDR2 SAAADI. This CDR3 is built from 13 residues. V was shortened by 3 bases and J by 4 bases, with 6 bases between the two germline ends. The CDR3 sequence: CASSDSRTGELFF. The CDR3 coding sequence is TGCGCCAGCAGTGACAGTCGCACCGGGGAGCTGTTTTTT.

This clonotype has just a few counts. The chain's CDR3 is CASIIGREQYF. DNA of the CDR3: TGTGCCAGCATTATAGGGCGCGAGCAGTACTTC. The chain carries TRBV6-1 and TRBJ2-7; D not certain. V was cut by 7 bases and J by 6 bases, with 10 bases left in between. Germline V lookup: CDR1 MNHNS, CDR2 SASEGT. The CDR3 is 11 amino acids.

This clonotype was picked up a small number of times. V gene TRBV27 combines with J gene TRBJ1-5; weak D call: TRBD1 (6 bases). The CDR3 sequence is 15 residues long. CDR1 and CDR2 (germline): MNHEY, SMNVEV (reference sequence). V was cut by 6 bases and J by 0 bases, with 12 bases left in between. The CDR3 DNA reads TGTGCCAGCAGACTGGACAGTTATAGCAATCAGCCCCAGCATTTT. Residues: CASRLDSYSNQPQHF.

The J gene is TRBJ2-7, the V gene TRBV20-1; D possibly corresponds to TRBD1 (6 bases). Germline CDR1 is DFQATT and CDR2 is SNEGSKA (reference sequence). The CDR3 totals 12 residues. CDR3 nucleotides: TGCTCCTCAGGGGCAGGGCGCTACGAGCAGTACTTC. Protein sequence: CSSGAGRYEQYF.

This clonotype was found many times. The chain carries TRBV7-9 and TRBJ1-5; D might be TRBD1 (6 bases). This CDR3 is 15 amino acids long. V gave up 6 bases and J gave up 2 bases, with 14 bases separating them. Germline V gene data show CDR1 as SEHNR and CDR2 as FQNEAQ (reference sequence). CDR3 in DNA: TGTGCCAGCAGTCCAGGGGAGTGGGGCAATCAGCCCCAGCATTTT. Translation gives CASSPGEWGNQPQHF. Variable domain in full (rest from reference TRBV7-9 and TRBJ1-5): DTGVSQNPRHKITKRGQNVTFRCDPISEHNRLYWYRQTLGQGPEFLTYFQNEAQLEKSRLLSDRFSAERPKGSFSTLEIQRTEQGDSAMYLCASSPGEWGNQPQHFGDGTRLSIL.

The rearrangement joins TRBV7-9 to TRBJ2-5; D remains unclear. This CDR3 has 13 amino acids. Germline V CDR1 and CDR2: SEHNR, FQNEAQ (reference sequence). V was pared by 5 bases and J by 8 bases, with 15 bases between. The CDR3 nucleotides read TGTGCCAGCAGCGACACCAGGACCGGAACCCAGTACTTC. Translated: CASSDTRTGTQYF.

This clonotype has only a few counts. The chain links TRBV2 to TRBJ2-2; D is uncertain. Trimming cost V 3 bases and J 3 bases, with 5 bases left between them. CDR1 is SNHLY, CDR2 FYNNEI, per germline. The length of the CDR3 is 13 residues. The CDR3 DNA is TGTGCCAGCAGTGATTTCGACACCGGGGAGCTGTTTTTT. It yields the protein CASSDFDTGELFF.

This rearrangement joins TRBV20-1 to TRBJ2-1; D call uncertain. CDR3 length: 11 residues. V lost 6 bases and J 11 bases, leaving 14 bases between the germline ends. From germline, CDR1 is DFQATT and CDR2 SNEGSKA (reference sequence). CDR3 nucleotide sequence: TGCAGTGCCATTCCTAACCGCCAGCAGTTCTTC. Protein sequence: CSAIPNRQQFF.

The V gene is TRBV20-1, the J gene TRBJ1-5; D call uncertain. Per the germline V gene, CDR1 is DFQATT and CDR2 is SNEGSKA (reference sequence). CDR3 length: 14 residues. V was pared by 5 bases and J by 1 base, with 12 bases between. The DNA of the CDR3 is TGCAGTGCTCCTACCGCGGGGAGCAATCAGCCCCAGCATTTT. Protein sequence: CSAPTAGSNQPQHF.

The chain recombines TRBV12-3 or TRBV12-4 with TRBJ2-7, with 9 bases lining up with TRBD2. Trimming took 6 bases from V and 5 from J; bases not matched to a gene: 5. CDR3 length equals 13 residues. Here the CDR3 reads CASRIGLANEQYF. The CDR3 DNA reads as TGTGCCAGCAGAATTGGACTAGCGAACGAGCAGTACTTC.

The CDR3 sequence: CASGLRGDGEAFF. The DNA for the CDR3 is TGTGCTAGTGGTTTGAGGGGCGATGGTGAAGCTTTCTTT. This chain joins TRBV12-5 and TRBJ1-1; a weak D match, TRBD1 (5 bases). CDR3 length equals 13 residues. Per germline, CDR1 LGHNT and CDR2 FRNRAP. The V and J ends lost 2 bases and 7 bases respectively, with 11 bases between them.

This chain connects TRBV5-8 to TRBJ2-2; D ambiguous. Trimming took 0 bases from V and 4 from J, leaving 10 bases between them. The CDR3 has 15 residues. The germline V gene encodes CDR1 SGHTS and CDR2 YDEGEE. The CDR3 here is CASSLEGPLTGELFF. The DNA for the CDR3 is TGTGCCAGCAGCTTGGAAGGACCCCTCACCGGGGAGCTGTTTTTT.

V is TRBV5-1 and J is TRBJ2-7; D remains ambiguous. The CDR3 is 15 residues long. Trimming removed 3 bases from V and 3 bases from J, with 16 bases in between. CDR1 is SGHRS, CDR2 YFSETQ, per germline. The CDR3 DNA reads TGCGCCAGCAGCTGGACGCCGGATTCACTCTACGAGCAGTACTTC. Translated, it gives CASSWTPDSLYEQYF.

This clonotype occurred many times. The V gene is TRBV6-5, the J gene TRBJ1-1; weak D call: TRBD1 (5 bases). The CDR3 has 13 residues. Germline V CDR1 and CDR2: MNHEY, SVGAGI. V lost 3 bases and J lost 5, with 10 bases in between. CDR3 protein: CASSYSRGTEAFF. In DNA form, the CDR3 reads TGTGCCAGCAGTTATTCAAGGGGAACTGAAGCTTTCTTT.

The sample holds many counts of this clonotype. V is TRBV6-5 and J is TRBJ2-1; D perhaps matches TRBD1 (6 bases). Germline V gene lookup returns CDR1 MNHEY and CDR2 SVGAGI. Trimming cost V 0 bases and J 0 bases, with 9 bases left between them. This CDR3 spans 16 amino acids. CDR3 nucleotide sequence: TGTGCCAGCAGTTACTCTCCCAGGGGCTCCTACAATGAGCAGTTCTTC. This translates into CASSYSPRGSYNEQFF.

CDR3 loop: CSATFTDGYNEQFF. CDR3 DNA: TGCAGTGCCACATTTACCGACGGGTACAATGAGCAGTTCTTC. V is TRBV20-1 and J is TRBJ2-1; D uncertain. The CDR3 totals 14 residues. The germline V and J ends were trimmed by 6 bases and 4 bases, with 16 bases remaining between them. Germline V gene data show CDR1 as DFQATT and CDR2 as SNEGSKA (reference sequence).

This clonotype was picked up many times. This rearrangement joins TRBV7-2 to TRBJ2-1; D gene uncertain. V dropped 1 base and J dropped 10 bases, with 11 bases sitting between them. The CDR3 has 13 residues. Germline V CDR1 and CDR2: SGHTA, FQGNSA. CDR3 region: CASSLENIWEQFF. CDR3 DNA: TGTGCCAGCAGCTTAGAAAACATTTGGGAGCAGTTCTTC.